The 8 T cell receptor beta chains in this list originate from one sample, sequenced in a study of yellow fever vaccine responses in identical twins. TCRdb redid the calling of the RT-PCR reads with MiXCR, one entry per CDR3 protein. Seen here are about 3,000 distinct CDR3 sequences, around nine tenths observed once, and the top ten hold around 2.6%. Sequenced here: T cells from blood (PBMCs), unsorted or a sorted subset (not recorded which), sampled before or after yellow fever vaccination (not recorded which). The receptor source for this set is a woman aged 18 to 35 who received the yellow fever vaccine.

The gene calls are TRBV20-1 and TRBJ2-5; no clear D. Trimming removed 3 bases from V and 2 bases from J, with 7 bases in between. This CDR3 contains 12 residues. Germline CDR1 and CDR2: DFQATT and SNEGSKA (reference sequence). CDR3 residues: CSASRNQETQYF. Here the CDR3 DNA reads TGCAGTGCTAGTCGGAATCAAGAGACCCAGTACTTC.

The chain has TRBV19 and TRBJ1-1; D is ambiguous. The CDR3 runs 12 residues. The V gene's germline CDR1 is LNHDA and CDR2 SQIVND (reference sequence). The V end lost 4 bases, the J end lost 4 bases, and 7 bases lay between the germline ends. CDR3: CASSRGRTEAFF. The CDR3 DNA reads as TGTGCCAGTAGTAGAGGGCGCACTGAAGCTTTCTTT.

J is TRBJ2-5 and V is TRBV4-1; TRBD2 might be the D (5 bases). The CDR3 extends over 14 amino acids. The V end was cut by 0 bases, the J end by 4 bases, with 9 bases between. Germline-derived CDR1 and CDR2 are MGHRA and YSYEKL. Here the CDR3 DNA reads TGCGCCAGCAGCCAAGATCGTCGGGGAGAGACCCAGTACTTC. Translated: CASSQDRRGETQYF.

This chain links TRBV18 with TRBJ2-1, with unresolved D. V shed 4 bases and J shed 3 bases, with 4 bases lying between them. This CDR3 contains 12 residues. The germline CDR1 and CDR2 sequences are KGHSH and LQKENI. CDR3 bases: TGTGCCAGCTCACTCAACTACAATGAGCAGTTCTTC. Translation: CASSLNYNEQFF. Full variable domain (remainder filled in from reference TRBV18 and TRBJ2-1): NAGVMQNPRHLVRRRGQEARLRCSPMKGHSHVYWYRQLPEEGLKFMVYLQKENIIDESGMPKERFSAEFPKEGPSILRIQQVVRGDSAAYFCASSLNYNEQFFGPGTRLTVL.

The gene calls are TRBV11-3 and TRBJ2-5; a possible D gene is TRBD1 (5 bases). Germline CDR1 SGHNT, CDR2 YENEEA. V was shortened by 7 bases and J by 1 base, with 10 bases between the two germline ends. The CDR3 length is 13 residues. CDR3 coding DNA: TGTGCCAGCAACATCAGGGTCCAAGAGACCCAGTACTTC. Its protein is CASNIRVQETQYF.

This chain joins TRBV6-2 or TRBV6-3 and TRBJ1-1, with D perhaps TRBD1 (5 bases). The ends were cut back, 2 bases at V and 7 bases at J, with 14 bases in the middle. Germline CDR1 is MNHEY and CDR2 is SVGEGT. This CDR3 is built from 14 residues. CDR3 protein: CASSYPRGEGEAFF. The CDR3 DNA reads TGTGCCAGCAGTTACCCGAGGGGCGAGGGTGAAGCTTTCTTT.

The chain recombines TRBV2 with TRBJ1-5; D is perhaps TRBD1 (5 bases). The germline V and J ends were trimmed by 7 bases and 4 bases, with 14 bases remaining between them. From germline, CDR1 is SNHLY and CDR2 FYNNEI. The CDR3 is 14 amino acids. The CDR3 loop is CASTLAQVNQPQHF. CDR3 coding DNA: TGTGCCAGCACGCTGGCACAGGTTAATCAGCCCCAGCATTTT.

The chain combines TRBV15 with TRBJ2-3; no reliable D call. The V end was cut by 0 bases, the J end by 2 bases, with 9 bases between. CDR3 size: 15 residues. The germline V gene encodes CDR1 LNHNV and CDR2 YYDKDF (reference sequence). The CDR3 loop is CATSRDRTDTDTQYF. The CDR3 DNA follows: TGTGCCACCAGCAGAGATCGGACCGACACAGATACGCAGTATTTT.